This TCR beta chain stems from a study of blood T cells in healthy people across ages. Across the whole study: Through template switching, about one barcoded beta molecule was captured per two T cells, as measured in model experiments. Study-level results: Age advanced and TCR beta diversity per million T cells fell, roughly linearly.

Sample donors were healthy Caucasian individuals that came from Russia, aged roughly 6 to 95. This clonotype has more than one count but fewer than ten. Its cognate antigen is unknown. A second PCR of 7 to 11 cycles used a sample-barcoded 5' primer and a J-beta primer mix. TCRdb redid the calling of the 5' RACE reads with MiXCR, one entry per CDR3 protein. The profile shows 650,000 to 700,000 distinct CDR3 sequences, about 30% of them singletons. The receptor comes from a woman of 80 years or more in good health. Sequencing input: blood.

The CDR3 DNA sequence: TGCAGTGCTAGAGATGCCGGGAGTAGCGGGGGGGCCGTCTTTGGGGAGCTGTTTTTT. It is translated as CSARDAGSSGGAVFGELFF. This chain connects TRBV20-1 to TRBJ2-2; TRBD2 aligns across 11 bases. The ends lost 0 bases at V and 8 bases at J; junction bases unmatched: 17. The CDR3 consists of 19 residues. Germline V gene data show CDR1 as DFQATT and CDR2 as SNEGSKA (reference sequence).